This T cell receptor (beta chain) was obtained from a study of Ad26.COV2.S vaccination and SARS-CoV-2 variants. Treatment noted: about 20 received Ad26.COV2.S at low or high dose, single or two shots; about 5 received placebo; per-sample allocation not given. Day 63 after the first injection of vaccine or placebo was the sampling time. Losses at the gene ends were 4 bases for V and 3 bases for J; bases not matched to a gene: 3. The CDR3 has 14 residues. Germline V gene lookup returns CDR1 SGHVS and CDR2 FNYEAQ. Profiled with immunoSEQ multiplex PCR; TCRdb holds only in-frame clones, not every one. This sample carries 200,000 to 250,000 clones, approximately 88% of them seen once, and the ten largest clones take about 10%. In this sample, this clone turned up a few times.

The V call is TRBV7-6, the J call TRBJ2-3; 8 bases fit TRBD1. The receptor comes from a person aged 18-60 years who received the Ad26.COV2.S COVID-19 vaccine or a placebo. This specimen was peripheral blood, taken in a trial of Ad26.COV2.S vaccine versus placebo. CDR3 nucleotide sequence: TGTGCCAGCAGCTCCGGACAGGGAACAGATACGCAGTATTTT. Protein product: CASSSGQGTDTQYF.